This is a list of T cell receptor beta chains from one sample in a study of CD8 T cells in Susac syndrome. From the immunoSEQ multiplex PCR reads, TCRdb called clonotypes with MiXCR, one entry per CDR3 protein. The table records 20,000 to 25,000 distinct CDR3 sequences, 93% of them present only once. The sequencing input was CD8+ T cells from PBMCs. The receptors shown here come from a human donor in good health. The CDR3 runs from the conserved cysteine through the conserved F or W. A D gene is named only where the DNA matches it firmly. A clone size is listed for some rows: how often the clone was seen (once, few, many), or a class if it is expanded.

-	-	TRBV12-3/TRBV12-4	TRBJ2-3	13	CASSPGGTDTQYF	TGTGCCAGCAGCCCTGGGGGGACAGATACGCAGTATTTT
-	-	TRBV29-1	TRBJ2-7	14	CSVELAGSSYEQYF	TGCAGCGTTGAATTGGCGGGAAGCTCCTACGAGCAGTACTTC
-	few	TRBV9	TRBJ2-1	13	CASSSGGYNEQFF	TGTGCCAGCAGCAGTGGGGGGTACAATGAGCAGTTCTTC
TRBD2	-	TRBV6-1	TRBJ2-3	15	CASSEVAGGKDTQYF	TGTGCCAGCAGTGAAGTAGCGGGGGGAAAAGATACGCAGTATTTT
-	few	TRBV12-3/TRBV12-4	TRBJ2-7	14	CASSLVAGAHEQYF	TGTGCCAGCAGTTTAGTTGCAGGGGCCCACGAGCAGTACTTC
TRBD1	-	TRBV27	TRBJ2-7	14	CASSFGQGRTEQYF	TGTGCCAGCAGTTTTGGACAGGGCCGGACCGAGCAGTACTTC
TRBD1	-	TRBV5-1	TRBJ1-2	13	CASSLGTGAGYTF	TGCGCCAGCAGCTTGGGGACAGGGGCAGGCTACACCTTC
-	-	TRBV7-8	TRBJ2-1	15	CASSKKENKYNEQFF	TGTGCCAGCAGCAAGAAGGAGAATAAGTACAATGAGCAGTTCTTC
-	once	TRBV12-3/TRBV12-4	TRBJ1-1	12	CASSLGQFEAFF	TGTGCCAGCAGTTTAGGCCAGTTTGAAGCTTTCTTT
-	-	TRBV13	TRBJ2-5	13	CASSLLGGETQYF	TGTGCCAGCAGCTTGTTGGGGGGCGAGACCCAGTACTTC
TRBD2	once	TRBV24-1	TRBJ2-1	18	CATSDSRGGYSSYNEQFF	TGTGCCACCAGTGATTCACGGGGAGGGTATAGCTCCTACAATGAGCAGTTCTTC
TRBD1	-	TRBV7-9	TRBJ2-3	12	CASSQGADTQYF	TGTGCCAGCAGCCAGGGGGCCGATACGCAGTATTTT
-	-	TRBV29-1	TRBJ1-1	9	CSAGTEAFF	TGCAGCGCCGGCACTGAAGCTTTCTTT
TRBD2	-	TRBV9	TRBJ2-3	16	CASSGLAGVTTDTQYF	TGTGCCAGCAGTGGACTAGCGGGGGTCACCACAGATACGCAGTATTTT
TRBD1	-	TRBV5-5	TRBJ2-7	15	CASSLEQGWTYEQYF	TGTGCCAGCAGCTTGGAACAGGGGTGGACCTACGAGCAGTACTTC
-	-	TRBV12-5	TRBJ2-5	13	CASGLGDGVNQYF	TGTGCTAGTGGTTTGGGGGACGGCGTTAACCAGTACTTC
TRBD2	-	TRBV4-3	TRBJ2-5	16	CASSQLAGGYQETQYF	TGCGCCAGCAGCCAACTAGCGGGGGGGTACCAAGAGACCCAGTACTTC
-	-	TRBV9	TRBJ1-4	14	CASSLGTEGEKLFF	TGTGCCAGCAGCCTGGGAACAGAGGGTGAAAAACTGTTTTTT
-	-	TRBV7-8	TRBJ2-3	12	CASSLGTDTQYF	TGTGCCAGCAGCTTAGGCACAGATACGCAGTATTTT
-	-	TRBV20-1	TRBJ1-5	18	CSARDLAPSLKEGQPQHF	TGCAGTGCTAGAGATTTAGCACCGTCGTTAAAGGAAGGTCAGCCCCAGCATTTT
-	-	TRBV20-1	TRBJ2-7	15	CSARDLWGMGYEQYF	TGCAGTGCTAGAGATCTTTGGGGAATGGGCTACGAGCAGTACTTC
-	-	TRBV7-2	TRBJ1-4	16	CASSLNRIVGNEKLFF	TGTGCCAGCAGCTTAAACAGGATCGTTGGGAATGAAAAACTGTTTTTT
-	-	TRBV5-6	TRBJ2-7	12	CASSPTGGEQYF	TGTGCCAGCAGCCCGACAGGAGGCGAGCAGTACTTC
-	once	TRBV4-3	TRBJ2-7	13	CASSPGRGYEQYF	TGCGCCAGCAGCCCCGGCCGGGGTTACGAGCAGTACTTC
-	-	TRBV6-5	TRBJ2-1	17	CASSSPLTGLLGSEQFF	TGTGCCAGCAGTTCCCCATTGACAGGCTTATTGGGTAGTGAGCAGTTCTTC
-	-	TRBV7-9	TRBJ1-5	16	CASSLAGSSRGQPQHF	TGTGCCAGCAGCTTAGCGGGATCCAGCCGGGGACAGCCCCAGCATTTT
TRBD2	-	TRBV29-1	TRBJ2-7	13	CSVGTSGTYEQYF	TGCAGCGTCGGGACTAGCGGGACCTACGAGCAGTACTTC
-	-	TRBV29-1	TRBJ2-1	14	CSVRGGVTYNEQFF	TGCAGCGTGAGAGGGGGGGTTACCTACAATGAGCAGTTCTTC
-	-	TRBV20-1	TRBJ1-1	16	CSARDTTGERNTEAFF	TGCAGTGCTAGAGATACGACAGGCGAAAGGAACACTGAAGCTTTCTTT
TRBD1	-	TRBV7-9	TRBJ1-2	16	CASSGGTGSSNYGYTF	TGTGCCAGCAGCGGAGGGACAGGCAGCTCCAACTATGGCTACACCTTC
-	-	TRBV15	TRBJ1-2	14	CATRTGNSLNGYTF	TGTGCCACCAGAACGGGGAACAGCTTAAATGGCTACACCTTC
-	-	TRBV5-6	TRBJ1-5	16	CASSSSEAGSNQPQHF	TGTGCCAGCAGCTCCTCGGAGGCGGGGAGCAATCAGCCCCAGCATTTT
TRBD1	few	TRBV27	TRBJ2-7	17	CASRPRGQGAANHEQYF	TGTGCCAGCAGACCTAGAGGGCAGGGGGCGGCTAATCACGAGCAGTACTTC
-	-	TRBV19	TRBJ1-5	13	CATLPGGNQPQHF	TGTGCCACCCTCCCGGGGGGCAATCAGCCCCAGCATTTT
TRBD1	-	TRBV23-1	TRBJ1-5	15	CASSQRDRCNQPQHF	TGCGCCAGCAGTCAAAGGGACAGGTGCAATCAGCCCCAGCATTTT
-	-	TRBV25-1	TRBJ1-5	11	CASSKDLSVHF	TGTGCCAGCAGTAAGGACCTCTCGGTGCATTTT
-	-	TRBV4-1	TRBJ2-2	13	CASSQDWGGELFF	TGCGCCAGCAGCCAAGATTGGGGCGGGGAGCTGTTTTTT
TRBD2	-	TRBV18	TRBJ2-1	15	CASSPGGGIYNEQFF	TGTGCCAGCTCACCAGGGGGGGGGATATACAATGAGCAGTTCTTC
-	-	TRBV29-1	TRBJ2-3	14	CSVEGLGGGDTQYF	TGCAGCGTTGAAGGTTTAGGGGGGGGAGATACGCAGTATTTT
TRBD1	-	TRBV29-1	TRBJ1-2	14	CSVESGTEHYGYTF	TGCAGCGTTGAATCCGGGACAGAGCACTATGGCTACACCTTC